Sequencing of this TCR beta chain was carried out in a study of cytotoxic CD8 clonotypes in ibrutinib-treated CLL. The CDR3 is made up of 12 amino acids. Germline V gene lookup returns CDR1 MNHNS and CDR2 SASEGT. The V end lost 3 bases, the J end lost 1 base, and 2 bases lay between the germline ends. Libraries were prepared by immunoSEQ multiplex PCR; TCRdb keeps only in-frame clonotypes and omits some of them. The sample has approximately 24,000 clones, about 81% seen once. The receptor was isolated from a human donor with chronic lymphocytic leukemia. The sequences come from PBMCs, collected before ibrutinib treatment. The chain couples TRBV6-1 to TRBJ2-3; D is undetermined. CDR3 DNA sequence: TGTGCCAGCAGTGAGGGCACAGATACGCAGTATTTT. Amino acid sequence: CASSEGTDTQYF.